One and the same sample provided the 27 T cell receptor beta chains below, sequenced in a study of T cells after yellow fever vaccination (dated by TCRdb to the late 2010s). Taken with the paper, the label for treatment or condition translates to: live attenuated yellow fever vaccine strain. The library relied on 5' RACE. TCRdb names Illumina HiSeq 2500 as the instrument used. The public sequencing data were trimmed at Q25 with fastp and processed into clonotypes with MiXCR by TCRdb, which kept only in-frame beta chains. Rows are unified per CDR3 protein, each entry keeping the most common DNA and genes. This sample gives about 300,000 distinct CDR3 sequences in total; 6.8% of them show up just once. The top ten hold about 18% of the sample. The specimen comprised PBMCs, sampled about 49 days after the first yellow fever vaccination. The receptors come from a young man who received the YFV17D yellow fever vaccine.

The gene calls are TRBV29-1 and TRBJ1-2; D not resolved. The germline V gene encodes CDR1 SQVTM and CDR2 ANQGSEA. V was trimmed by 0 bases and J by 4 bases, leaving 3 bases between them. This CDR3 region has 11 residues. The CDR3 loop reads CSVEEGYGYTF. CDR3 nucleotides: TGCAGCGTTGAAGAAGGCTATGGCTACACCTTC.

As DNA, the CDR3 is TGTGCCAGCAGTTTTTCAGCTAGCGGGGGGGCAGGTGAGCAGTTCTTC. It is translated as CASSFSASGGAGEQFF. The chain links TRBV12-3 or TRBV12-4 to TRBJ2-1, with 12 bases identical to TRBD2. The CDR3 sequence is 16 residues long. J was trimmed by 9 bases and V by 3 bases; bases with no gene match: 9.

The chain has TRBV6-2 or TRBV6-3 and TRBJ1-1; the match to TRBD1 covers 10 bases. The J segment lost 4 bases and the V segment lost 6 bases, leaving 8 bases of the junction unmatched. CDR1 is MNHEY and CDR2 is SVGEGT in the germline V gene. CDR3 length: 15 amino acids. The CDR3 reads CASSNRTGGRTEAFF. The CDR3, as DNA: TGTGCCAGCAGCAATAGGACAGGGGGACGCACTGAAGCTTTCTTT.

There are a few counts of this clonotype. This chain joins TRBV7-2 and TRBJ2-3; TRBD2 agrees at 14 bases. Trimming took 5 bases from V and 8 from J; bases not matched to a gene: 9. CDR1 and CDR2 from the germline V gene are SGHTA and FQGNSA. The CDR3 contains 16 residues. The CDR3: CASSTSGTSGGSTQYF. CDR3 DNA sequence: TGTGCCAGCAGCACATCCGGGACTAGCGGGGGTTCTACGCAGTATTTT.

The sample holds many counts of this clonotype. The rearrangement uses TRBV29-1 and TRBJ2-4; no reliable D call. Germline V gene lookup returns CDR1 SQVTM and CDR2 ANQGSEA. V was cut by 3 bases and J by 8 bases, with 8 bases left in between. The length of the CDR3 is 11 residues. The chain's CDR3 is CSVEWVDIQYF. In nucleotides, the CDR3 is TGCAGCGTTGAGTGGGTTGACATTCAGTACTTC.

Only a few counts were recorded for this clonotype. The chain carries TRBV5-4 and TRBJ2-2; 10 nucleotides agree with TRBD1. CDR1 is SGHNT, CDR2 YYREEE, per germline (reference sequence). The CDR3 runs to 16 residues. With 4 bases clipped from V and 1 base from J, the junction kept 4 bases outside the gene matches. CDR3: CASSRGQGLNTGELFF. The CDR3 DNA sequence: TGTGCCAGCAGCAGGGGACAGGGGCTGAACACCGGGGAGCTGTTTTTT.

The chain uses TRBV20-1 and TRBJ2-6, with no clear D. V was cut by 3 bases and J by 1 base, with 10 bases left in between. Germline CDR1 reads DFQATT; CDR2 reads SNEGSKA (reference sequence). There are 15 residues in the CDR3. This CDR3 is CSASTPGSGANVLTF. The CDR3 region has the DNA TGCAGTGCTAGTACCCCCGGGTCTGGGGCCAACGTCCTGACTTTC.

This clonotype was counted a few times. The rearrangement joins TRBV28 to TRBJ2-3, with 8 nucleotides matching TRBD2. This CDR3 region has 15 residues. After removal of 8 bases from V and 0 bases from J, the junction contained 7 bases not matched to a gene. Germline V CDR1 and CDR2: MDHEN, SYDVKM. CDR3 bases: TGTGCCAGCGACGGGGGGGTTCTTAGCACAGATACGCAGTATTTT. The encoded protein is CASDGGVLSTDTQYF. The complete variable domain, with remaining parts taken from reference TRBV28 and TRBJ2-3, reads DVKVTQSSRYLVKRTGEKVFLECVQDMDHENMFWYRQDPGLGLRLIYFSYDVKMKEKGDIPEGYSVSREKKERFSLILESASTNQTSMYLCASDGGVLSTDTQYFGPGTRLTVL.

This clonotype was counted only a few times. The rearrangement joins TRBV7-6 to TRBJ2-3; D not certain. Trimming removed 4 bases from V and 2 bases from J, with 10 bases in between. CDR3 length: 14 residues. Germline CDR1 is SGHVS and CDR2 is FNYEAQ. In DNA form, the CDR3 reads TGTGCCAGCAGCTCCATCCTTCCCACAGATACGCAGTATTTT. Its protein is CASSSILPTDTQYF. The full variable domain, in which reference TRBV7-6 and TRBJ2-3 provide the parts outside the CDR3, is GAGVSQSPRYKVTKRGQDVALRCDPISGHVSLYWYRQALGQGPEFLTYFNYEAQQDKSGLPNDRFSAERPEGSISTLTIQRTEQRDSAMYRCASSSILPTDTQYFGPGTRLTVL.

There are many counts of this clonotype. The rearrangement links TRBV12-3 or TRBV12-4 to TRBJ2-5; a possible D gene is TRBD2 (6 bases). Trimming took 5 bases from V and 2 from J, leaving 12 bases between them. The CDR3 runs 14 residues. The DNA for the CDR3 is TGTGCCAGCAGTAGGGACTGGCGACAAGAGACCCAGTACTTC. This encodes CASSRDWRQETQYF.

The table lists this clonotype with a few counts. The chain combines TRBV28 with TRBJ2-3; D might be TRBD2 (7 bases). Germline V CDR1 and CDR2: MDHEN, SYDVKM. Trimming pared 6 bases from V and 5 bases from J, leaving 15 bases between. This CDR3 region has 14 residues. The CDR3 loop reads CASRPTGRGDTQYF. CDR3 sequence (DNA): TGTGCCAGCAGACCCACAGGGAGGGGAGATACGCAGTATTTT. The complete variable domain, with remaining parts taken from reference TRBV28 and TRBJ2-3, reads DVKVTQSSRYLVKRTGEKVFLECVQDMDHENMFWYRQDPGLGLRLIYFSYDVKMKEKGDIPEGYSVSREKKERFSLILESASTNQTSMYLCASRPTGRGDTQYFGPGTRLTVL.

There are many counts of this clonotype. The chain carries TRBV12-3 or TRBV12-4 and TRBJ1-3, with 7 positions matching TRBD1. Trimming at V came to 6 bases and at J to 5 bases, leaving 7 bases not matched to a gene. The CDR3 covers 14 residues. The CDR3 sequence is CASRAPGQRNTIYF. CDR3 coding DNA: TGTGCCAGCAGGGCTCCGGGACAGCGAAACACCATATATTTT.

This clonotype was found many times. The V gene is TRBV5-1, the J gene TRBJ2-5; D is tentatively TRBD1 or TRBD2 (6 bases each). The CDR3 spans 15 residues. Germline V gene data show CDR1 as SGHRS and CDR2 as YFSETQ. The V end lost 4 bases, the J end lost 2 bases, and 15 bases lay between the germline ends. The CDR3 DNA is TGCGCCAGCAGCCCTGGAGGGACACTACAAGAGACCCAGTACTTC. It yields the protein CASSPGGTLQETQYF.

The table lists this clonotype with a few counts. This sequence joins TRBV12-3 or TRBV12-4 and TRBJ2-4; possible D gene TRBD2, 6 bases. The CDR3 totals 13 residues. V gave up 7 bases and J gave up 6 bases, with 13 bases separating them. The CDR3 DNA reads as TGTGCCAGCAAACGGGACTTCCTAAACATTCAGTACTTC. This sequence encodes CASKRDFLNIQYF.

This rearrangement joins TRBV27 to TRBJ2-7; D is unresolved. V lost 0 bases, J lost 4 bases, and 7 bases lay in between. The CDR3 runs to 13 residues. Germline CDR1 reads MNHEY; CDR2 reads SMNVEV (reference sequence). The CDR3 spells CASSLSVAYEQYF. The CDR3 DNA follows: TGTGCCAGCAGTTTATCGGTCGCGTACGAGCAGTACTTC.

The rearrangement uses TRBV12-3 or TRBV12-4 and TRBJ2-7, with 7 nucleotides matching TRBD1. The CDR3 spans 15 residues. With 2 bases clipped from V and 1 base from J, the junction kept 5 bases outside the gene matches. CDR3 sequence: CASSLSLTGSYEQYV. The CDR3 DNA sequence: TGTGCCAGCAGTTTATCCTTGACAGGGTCCTACGAGCAGTACGTC.

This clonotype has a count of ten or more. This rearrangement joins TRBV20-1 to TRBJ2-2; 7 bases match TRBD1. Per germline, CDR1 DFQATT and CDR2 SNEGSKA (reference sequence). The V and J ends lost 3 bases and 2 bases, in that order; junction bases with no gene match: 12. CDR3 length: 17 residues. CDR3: CSASGGGQLINTGELFF. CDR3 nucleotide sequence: TGCAGTGCTAGTGGTGGGGGACAGCTGATAAACACCGGGGAGCTGTTTTTT.

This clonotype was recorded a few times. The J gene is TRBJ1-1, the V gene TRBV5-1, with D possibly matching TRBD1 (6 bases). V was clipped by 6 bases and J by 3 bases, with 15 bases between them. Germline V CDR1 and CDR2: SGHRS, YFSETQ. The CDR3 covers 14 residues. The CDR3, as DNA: TGCGCCAGCACATTACAGGGTTCGGACACTGAAGCTTTCTTT. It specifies CASTLQGSDTEAFF.

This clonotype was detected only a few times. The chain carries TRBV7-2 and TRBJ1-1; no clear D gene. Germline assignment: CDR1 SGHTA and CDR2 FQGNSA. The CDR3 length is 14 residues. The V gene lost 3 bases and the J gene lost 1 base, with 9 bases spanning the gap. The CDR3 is CASSLRLKNTEAFF. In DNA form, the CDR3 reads TGTGCCAGCAGCTTGCGACTGAAGAACACTGAAGCTTTCTTT.

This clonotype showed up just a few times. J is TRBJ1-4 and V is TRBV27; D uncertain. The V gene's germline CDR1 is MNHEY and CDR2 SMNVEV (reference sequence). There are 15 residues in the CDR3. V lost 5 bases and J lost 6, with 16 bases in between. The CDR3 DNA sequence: TGTGCCAGCAGTACTTGGGAGGATCGGGATGAAAAACTGTTTTTT. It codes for CASSTWEDRDEKLFF.

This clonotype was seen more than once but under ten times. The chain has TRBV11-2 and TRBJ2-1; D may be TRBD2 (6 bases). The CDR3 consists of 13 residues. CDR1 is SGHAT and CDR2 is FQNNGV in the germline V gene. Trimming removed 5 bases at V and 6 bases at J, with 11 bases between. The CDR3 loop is CASSGGVLNEQFF. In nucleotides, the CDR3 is TGTGCCAGCAGCGGCGGGGTCCTCAATGAGCAGTTCTTC.

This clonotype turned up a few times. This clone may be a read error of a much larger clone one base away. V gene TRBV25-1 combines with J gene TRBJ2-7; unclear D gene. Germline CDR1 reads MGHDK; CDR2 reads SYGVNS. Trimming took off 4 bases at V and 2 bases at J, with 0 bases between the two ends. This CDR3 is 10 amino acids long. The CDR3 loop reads CASSAYEQYF. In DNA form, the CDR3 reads TGTGCCAGCAGTGCCTACGAGCAGTACTTC.

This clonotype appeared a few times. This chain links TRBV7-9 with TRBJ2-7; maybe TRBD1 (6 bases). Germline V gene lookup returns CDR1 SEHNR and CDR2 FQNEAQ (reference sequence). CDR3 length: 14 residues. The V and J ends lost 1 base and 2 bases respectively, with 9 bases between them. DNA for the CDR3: TGTGCCAGCAGCTTAGGGGACAAGACCTACGAGCAGTACGTC. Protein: CASSLGDKTYEQYV.

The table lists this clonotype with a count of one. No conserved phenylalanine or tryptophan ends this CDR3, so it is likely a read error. The CDR3 loop is CSVTRDSVDTQYL. DNA of the CDR3: TGCAGCGTGACCCGGGACTCCGTGGATACGCAGTATTTG. The rearrangement uses TRBV29-1 and TRBJ2-3; possible D gene TRBD2, 6 bases. CDR3 length equals 13 residues. Trimming cost V 6 bases and J 6 bases, with 16 bases left between them. The germline CDR1 and CDR2 sequences are SQVTM and ANQGSEA.

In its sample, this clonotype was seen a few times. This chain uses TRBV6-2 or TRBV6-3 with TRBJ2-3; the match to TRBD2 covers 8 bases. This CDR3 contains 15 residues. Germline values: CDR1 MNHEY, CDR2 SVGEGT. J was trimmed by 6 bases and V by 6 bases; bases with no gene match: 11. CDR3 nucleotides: TGTGCCAGCAGACCAAGCGGGGGAGTCTTCGATACGCAGTATTTT. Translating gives CASRPSGGVFDTQYF.

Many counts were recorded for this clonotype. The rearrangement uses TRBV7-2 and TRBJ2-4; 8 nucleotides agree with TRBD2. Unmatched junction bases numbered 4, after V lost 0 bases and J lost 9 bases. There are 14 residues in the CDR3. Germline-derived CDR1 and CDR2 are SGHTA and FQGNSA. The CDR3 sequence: CASSLAGLAGIQYF. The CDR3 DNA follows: TGTGCCAGCAGCTTAGCCGGACTAGCTGGCATTCAGTACTTC.

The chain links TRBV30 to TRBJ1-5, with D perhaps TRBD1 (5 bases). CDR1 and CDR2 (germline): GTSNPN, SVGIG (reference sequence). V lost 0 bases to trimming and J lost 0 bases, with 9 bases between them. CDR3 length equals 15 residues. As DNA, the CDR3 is TGTGCCTGGAGTGTAACAGGCCATAGCAATCAGCCCCAGCATTTT. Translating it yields CAWSVTGHSNQPQHF.